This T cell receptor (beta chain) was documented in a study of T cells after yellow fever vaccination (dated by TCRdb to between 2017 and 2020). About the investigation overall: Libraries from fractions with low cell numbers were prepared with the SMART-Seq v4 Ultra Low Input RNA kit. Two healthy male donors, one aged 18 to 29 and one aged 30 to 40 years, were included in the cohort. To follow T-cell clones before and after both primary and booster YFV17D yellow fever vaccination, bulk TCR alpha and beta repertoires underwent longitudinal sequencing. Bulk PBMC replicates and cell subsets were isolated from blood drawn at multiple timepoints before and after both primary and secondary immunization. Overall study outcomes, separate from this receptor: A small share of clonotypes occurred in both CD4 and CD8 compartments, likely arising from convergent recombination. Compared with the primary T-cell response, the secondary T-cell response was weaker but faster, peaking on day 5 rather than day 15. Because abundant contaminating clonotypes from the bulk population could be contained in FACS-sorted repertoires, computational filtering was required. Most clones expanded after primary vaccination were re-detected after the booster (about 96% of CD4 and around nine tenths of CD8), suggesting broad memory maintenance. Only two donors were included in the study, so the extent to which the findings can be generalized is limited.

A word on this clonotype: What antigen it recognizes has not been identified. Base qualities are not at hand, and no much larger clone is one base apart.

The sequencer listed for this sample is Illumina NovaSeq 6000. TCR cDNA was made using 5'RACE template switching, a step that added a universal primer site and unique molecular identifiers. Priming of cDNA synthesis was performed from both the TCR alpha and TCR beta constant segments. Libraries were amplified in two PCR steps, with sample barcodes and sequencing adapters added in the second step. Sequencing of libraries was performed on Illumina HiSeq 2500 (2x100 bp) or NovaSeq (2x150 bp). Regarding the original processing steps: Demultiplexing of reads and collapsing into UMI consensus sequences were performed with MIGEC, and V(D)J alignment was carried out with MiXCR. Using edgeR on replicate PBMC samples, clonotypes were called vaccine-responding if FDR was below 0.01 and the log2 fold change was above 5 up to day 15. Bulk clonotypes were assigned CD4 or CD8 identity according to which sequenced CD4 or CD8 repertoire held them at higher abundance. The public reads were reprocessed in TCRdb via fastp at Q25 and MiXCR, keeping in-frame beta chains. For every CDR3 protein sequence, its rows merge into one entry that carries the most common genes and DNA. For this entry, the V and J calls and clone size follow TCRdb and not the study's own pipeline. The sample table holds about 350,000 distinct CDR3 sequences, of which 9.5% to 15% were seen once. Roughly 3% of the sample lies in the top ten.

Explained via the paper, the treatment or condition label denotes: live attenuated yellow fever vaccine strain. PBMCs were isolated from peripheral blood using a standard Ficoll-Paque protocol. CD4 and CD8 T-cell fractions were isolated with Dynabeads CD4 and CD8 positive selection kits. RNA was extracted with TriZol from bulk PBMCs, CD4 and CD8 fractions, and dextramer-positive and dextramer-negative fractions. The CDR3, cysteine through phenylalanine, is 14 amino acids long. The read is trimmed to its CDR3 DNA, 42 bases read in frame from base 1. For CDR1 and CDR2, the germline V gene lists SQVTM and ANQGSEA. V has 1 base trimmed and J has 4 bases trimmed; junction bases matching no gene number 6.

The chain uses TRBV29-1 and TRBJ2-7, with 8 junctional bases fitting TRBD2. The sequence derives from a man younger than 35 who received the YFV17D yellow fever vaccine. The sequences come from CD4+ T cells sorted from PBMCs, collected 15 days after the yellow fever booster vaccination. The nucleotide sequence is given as TGCAGCGTTGAAGGTCGGGGGGGGGCTTACGAGCAGTACTTC. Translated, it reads CSVEGRGGAYEQYF.